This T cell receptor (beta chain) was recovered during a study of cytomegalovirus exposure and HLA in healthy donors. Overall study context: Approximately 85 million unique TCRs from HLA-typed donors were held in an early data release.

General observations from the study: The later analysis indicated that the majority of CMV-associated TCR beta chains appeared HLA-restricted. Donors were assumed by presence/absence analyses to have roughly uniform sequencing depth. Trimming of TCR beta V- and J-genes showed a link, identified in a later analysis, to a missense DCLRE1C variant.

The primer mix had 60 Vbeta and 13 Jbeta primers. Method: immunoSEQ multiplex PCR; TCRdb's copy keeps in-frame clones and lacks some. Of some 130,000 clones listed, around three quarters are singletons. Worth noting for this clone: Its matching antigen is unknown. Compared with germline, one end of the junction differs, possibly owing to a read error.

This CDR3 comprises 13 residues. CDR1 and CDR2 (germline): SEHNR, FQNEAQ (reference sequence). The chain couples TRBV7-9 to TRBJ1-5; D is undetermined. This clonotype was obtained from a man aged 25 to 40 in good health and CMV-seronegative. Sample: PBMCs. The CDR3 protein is CASSLGGSQPQNF. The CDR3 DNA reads TGTGCCAGCAGCTTAGGAGGGTCTCAGCCCCAGAATTTT.